The clone carrying this TCR beta chain was counted ten times or more. The antigen remains unidentified. TCRdb analysed the 5' RACE reads with MiXCR anew, one entry per CDR3 protein. The sample holds about 480,000 distinct CDR3 sequences; 14% are singletons and the top ten take around 0.57%. There are 14 residues in the CDR3. The V end lost 4 bases, the J end lost 6 bases, and 16 bases lay between the germline ends. The data were taken from a study of identical twins. Study findings and constraints: High-abundance cord blood beta clonotypes had fewer insertions; memory repertoires showed none. Because invariant MAIT and iNKT cells could be present, zero-insertion analyses could be partly confounded.

The sample also formed part of further work on yellow fever vaccine responses in identical twins.

Sequencing was carried out using CD4+ T cells sorted from blood. This chain connects TRBV12-3 or TRBV12-4 to TRBJ2-7; D possibly corresponds to TRBD2 (6 bases). This receptor was obtained from a woman aged 18-29 years in good health. The CDR3 sequence is CASSSLHSGGEQYF. In nucleotides, the CDR3 is TGTGCCAGCAGTTCCCTTCATTCCGGGGGCGAGCAGTACTTC.